This T cell receptor beta chain was observed in a study of CD8 T cells in Susac syndrome. RNA was extracted with the RNeasy kit, and a quantity of about 0.5 to 1 ug was reverse transcribed using random hexamers. TCRdb redid the calling of the immunoSEQ multiplex PCR reads with MiXCR, one entry per CDR3 protein. The sample records 65,000 to 100,000 distinct CDR3 sequences, about 96% being singletons. J gave up 6 bases and V 1 base, and 8 bases lay outside the gene matches. Germline CDR1 reads SGHTA; CDR2 reads FQGNSA. This CDR3 contains 15 residues. Study conclusions and caveats: TEMRA cells and active patients showed peak Susac CD8+ clonal expansion.

To note about this clonotype: Its cognate antigen is unknown.

This chain uses TRBV7-2 with TRBJ1-2; 7 bases fit TRBD1. What was sequenced was CD8+ T cells from PBMCs. This TCR came from a human donor with Susac syndrome. CDR3 sequence reads: CASSLEDGTVDGYTF. CDR3 bases: TGTGCCAGCAGCTTAGAGGACGGGACAGTGGATGGCTACACCTTC.